A selection of T cell receptor beta chains follows, all from one sample in a study of T cell responses to AZD1222 COVID-19 vaccine. Method: immunoSEQ multiplex PCR; TCRdb's copy keeps in-frame clones and lacks some. Among some 150,000 clones listed, roughly 94% were seen once. Sequenced material: peripheral blood, taken on day 0 of AZD1222 vaccination. These receptors were taken from an adult in good health. The CDR3 runs from the conserved cysteine through the conserved F or W. A D gene is named only where the DNA matches it firmly.

v_gene: TRBV9; j_gene: TRBJ1-3; d_gene: .; CDR3aa: CASSPSAGGSAGNTIYF
v_gene: TRBV10-3; j_gene: TRBJ2-3; d_gene: TRBD2; CDR3aa: CALAGGSTDTQYF
v_gene: TRBV5-1; j_gene: TRBJ1-2; d_gene: TRBD1; CDR3aa: CASSPDRDGYTF
v_gene: TRBV10-3; j_gene: TRBJ1-4; d_gene: TRBD1; CDR3aa: CAIKTGPNEKLFF
v_gene: TRBV10-2; j_gene: TRBJ2-2; d_gene: TRBD2; CDR3aa: CASTGTSDITGELFF
v_gene: TRBV19; j_gene: TRBJ2-1; d_gene: TRBD2; CDR3aa: CATRLAGGPSYNEQFF
v_gene: TRBV9; j_gene: TRBJ1-5; d_gene: .; CDR3aa: CASSTTLNQPQHF
v_gene: TRBV10-3; j_gene: TRBJ1-2; d_gene: .; CDR3aa: CAIGAARGYTF
v_gene: TRBV3-1/TRBV3-2; j_gene: TRBJ1-1; d_gene: .; CDR3aa: CASSLHGGDTEAFF
v_gene: TRBV7-2; j_gene: TRBJ1-3; d_gene: TRBD1; CDR3aa: CASSKFRSTGPGNTIYF
v_gene: TRBV5-4; j_gene: TRBJ2-2; d_gene: TRBD2; CDR3aa: CASRPGTSGSGVGELFF
v_gene: TRBV3-1/TRBV3-2; j_gene: TRBJ2-4; d_gene: TRBD1; CDR3aa: CASSTTDREVNIQYF
v_gene: TRBV11-2; j_gene: TRBJ1-2; d_gene: .; CDR3aa: CASSLARDYGYTF
v_gene: TRBV5-1; j_gene: TRBJ2-1; d_gene: TRBD2; CDR3aa: CASSMAAGGHEQFF
v_gene: TRBV29-1; j_gene: TRBJ1-3; d_gene: .; CDR3aa: CSAKLDASGNTIYF
v_gene: TRBV5-6; j_gene: TRBJ1-5; d_gene: .; CDR3aa: CASSRISQPQHF
v_gene: TRBV7-2; j_gene: TRBJ1-5; d_gene: TRBD1; CDR3aa: CASSSWGQGNQPQHF
v_gene: TRBV5-5; j_gene: TRBJ1-4; d_gene: .; CDR3aa: CASTSQGSGPNEKLFF
v_gene: TRBV5-6; j_gene: TRBJ1-2; d_gene: TRBD1; CDR3aa: CASSLGPGGLNYGYTF
v_gene: TRBV5-1; j_gene: TRBJ1-5; d_gene: .; CDR3aa: CASSLEGQNQPQHF
v_gene: TRBV5-4; j_gene: TRBJ2-1; d_gene: TRBD2; CDR3aa: CASSLGLAGDEEQFF
v_gene: TRBV5-6; j_gene: TRBJ1-1; d_gene: .; CDR3aa: CASSVSPADTEAFF
v_gene: TRBV9; j_gene: TRBJ1-4; d_gene: .; CDR3aa: CASSVWDTNEKLFF
v_gene: TRBV7-2; j_gene: TRBJ1-1; d_gene: TRBD1; CDR3aa: CASSPRGGNTEAFF
v_gene: TRBV3-1/TRBV3-2; j_gene: TRBJ2-1; d_gene: .; CDR3aa: CASSQGPEQFF
v_gene: TRBV5-1; j_gene: TRBJ2-3; d_gene: .; CDR3aa: CASSTPRGGATDTQYF
v_gene: TRBV2; j_gene: TRBJ1-5; d_gene: .; CDR3aa: CASSTALDQPQHF
v_gene: TRBV4-3; j_gene: TRBJ1-1; d_gene: .; CDR3aa: CASSPRILPNTEAFF